This TCR beta chain is from a study of T cells after yellow fever vaccination. This clonotype has a count of ten or more. A universal primer site and UMIs were added as TCR cDNA was made by 5'RACE template switching. Via MiXCR, TCRdb re-called the 5' RACE reads, giving one row per CDR3 protein. The sample holds around 40,000 distinct CDR3 sequences; under 8% are singletons and the top ten take over 14%. This CDR3 comprises 15 residues. The V gene's germline CDR1 is DFQATT and CDR2 SNEGSKA (reference sequence). V was clipped by 6 bases and J by 2 bases; unmatched bases: 5. This chain joins TRBV20-1 and TRBJ2-7, with 15 nucleotides matching TRBD2. The sample was CD8+ T cells not binding an NS4B(214-222) dextramer, sorted from PBMCs, taken 45 days after the yellow fever booster vaccination. The source of this sequence is a man aged 25-45 years who received the YFV17D yellow fever vaccine. CDR3 bases: TGCAGTGCCGGACTAGCGGGAGGGCCCCCCTACGAGCAGTACTTC. Its protein is CSAGLAGGPPYEQYF.